This TCR beta chain was sequenced in a study of T cells in Graves' hyperthyroidism and ophthalmopathy. This clonotype was seen repeatedly, ten times or more. Amplified regions were TCR beta CDR3 sequences from RNA transcripts. The TCR CDR3 first-round RT-PCR relied on the HTBI primer set. TCRdb itself ran the multiplex PCR reads through MiXCR, one entry per CDR3 protein. The sample records about 380,000 distinct CDR3 sequences, about 18% being singletons. This CDR3 comprises 15 residues. V lost 5 bases to trimming and J lost 5 bases; unmatched junction nucleotides: 10. Looked up from germline, CDR1 is SNHLY and CDR2 is FYNNEI.

The sequenced material came from blood. The V and J genes are TRBV2 and TRBJ2-5; 8 nucleotides match TRBD2. This TCR came from a man in his late teens or twenties with Graves' ophthalmopathy. The CDR3 here is CASSRRGAGGETQYF. The CDR3 nucleotides are TGTGCCAGCAGTAGGCGGGGGGCGGGAGGCGAGACCCAGTACTTC.